This paragraph covers one TCR beta chain sequence. Its specificity is unknown. Approximately 1.9 micrograms of genomic DNA came from cryopreserved PBMCs for TCR beta libraries. V gave up 0 bases and J gave up 2 bases, with 14 bases separating them. The germline V gene has CDR1 SGDLS and CDR2 YYNGEE. This CDR3 comprises 16 residues. TCRdb keeps only in-frame clones here, not all; method: immunoSEQ multiplex PCR. The data contain 65,000 to 80,000 clones, approximately 87% of them seen just once; the ten biggest clones take up 35% to 45%. This entry is derived from a study of cytotoxic CD8 clonotypes in ibrutinib-treated CLL. Turning to the study itself: The study included roughly 10 relapsed/refractory and 15 treatment-naive patients; fewer than 18 had IGHV unmutated disease. General study findings and limits: Clonality climbed at ibrutinib response, then dropped toward baseline at progression. Investigators sampled sustained-remission and progressing patients at differing times.

The TCR comes from a human donor with chronic lymphocytic leukemia. This sample comprised PBMCs, obtained after 24 months of ibrutinib treatment. This chain uses TRBV9 with TRBJ1-2; D is possibly TRBD1 (5 bases). In DNA form, the CDR3 reads TGTGCCAGCAGCGTAGGTTGGGGCCCTCAGAACTATGGCTACACCTTC. It specifies CASSVGWGPQNYGYTF. Complete variable domain (other parts from reference TRBV9 and TRBJ1-2): DSGVTQTPKHLITATGQRVTLRCSPRSGDLSVYWYQQSLDQGLQFLIQYYNGEERAKGNILERFSAQQFPDLHSELNLSSLELGDSALYFCASSVGWGPQNYGYTFGSGTRLTVV.